Presented here are 18 T cell receptor beta chains from one specimen sequenced in a study of T cells after yellow fever vaccination. Using its own MiXCR run on the 5' RACE reads, TCRdb lists one record per CDR3 protein. The repertoire holds about 210,000 distinct CDR3 sequences, around 6.7% seen once, with 1% to 1.2% in the top ten. The sequences come from CD4+ T cells sorted from PBMCs, collected on the day of the yellow fever booster vaccination. The receptors shown here come from a man aged 30-40 years who received the YFV17D yellow fever vaccine.

In its sample, this clonotype was seen once. This may come from a read error, since a much larger clone is one base off. The rearrangement joins TRBV12-3 or TRBV12-4 to TRBJ2-7, with a possible D match to TRBD2 (6 bases). Trimming pared 7 bases from V and 3 bases from J, leaving 10 bases between. The CDR3 contains 12 residues. Here the CDR3 reads CASIREYYEQYF. The CDR3 DNA follows: TGTGCCAGCATCCGGGAGTACTACGAGCAGTACTTC.

The chain employs TRBV12-3 or TRBV12-4 and TRBJ2-7; 8 bases agree with TRBD2. This CDR3 contains 13 residues. Losses at the gene ends were 7 bases for V and 6 bases for J; bases not matched to a gene: 8. In DNA, the CDR3 is TGTGCCAGCAAACCGGGAGGGCTTGCCGAGCAGTACTTC. Its translation: CASKPGGLAEQYF.

Many counts were recorded for this clonotype. The chain links TRBV7-2 to TRBJ2-7; D uncertain. CDR3 length: 13 amino acids. The V gene lost 1 base and the J gene lost 2 bases, with 6 bases spanning the gap. CDR1 and CDR2 from the germline V gene are SGHTA and FQGNSA. Written as DNA, the CDR3 is TGTGCCAGCAGCTTAGGGGTCCCCTACGAGCAGTACTTC. Translation: CASSLGVPYEQYF.

This clonotype was seen repeatedly, ten times or more. The V call is TRBV20-1, the J call TRBJ2-7; D gene uncertain. V dropped 0 bases and J dropped 3 bases, with 15 bases sitting between them. CDR3 length equals 15 residues. Germline V gene sequence: CDR1 DFQATT, CDR2 SNEGSKA (reference sequence). CDR3 nucleotides: TGCAGTGCTAGAGATCCGGAGACCAGCAACTACGAGCAGTACTTC. Its protein is CSARDPETSNYEQYF.

The rearrangement uses TRBV5-1 and TRBJ1-4, with TRBD1 identical over 8 bases. Germline V gene data show CDR1 as SGHRS and CDR2 as YFSETQ. The CDR3 extends over 15 amino acids. V shed 9 bases and J 0 bases; nucleotides not matched to a gene: 7. CDR3 bases: TGCGCCACCTCCCAGGGGGCTACAACTAATGAAAAACTGTTTTTT. Encoded protein: CATSQGATTNEKLFF.

J is TRBJ2-7 and V is TRBV7-6, with TRBD2 matching over 15 bases. Per germline, CDR1 SGHVS and CDR2 FNYEAQ. This CDR3 has 16 amino acids. V shed 2 bases, J shed 5 bases, and the junction held 4 bases outside the gene matches. CDR3 nucleotide sequence: TGTGCCAGCAGCTTAAGGACTAGCGGGAGGGGAGACGAGCAGTACTTC. Its translation: CASSLRTSGRGDEQYF.

The chain links TRBV12-3 or TRBV12-4 to TRBJ2-7, with 10 positions matching TRBD1. The V segment lost 1 base and the J segment 2 bases; nucleotides outside the gene matches: 2. The length of the CDR3 is 15 residues. This chain's CDR3 is CASSLGDRGPYEQYF. CDR3 bases: TGTGCCAGCAGTTTAGGGGACAGGGGCCCCTACGAGCAGTACTTC.

This clonotype has just a few counts. The chain carries TRBV29-1 and TRBJ2-3; a possible D gene is TRBD2 (6 bases). The germline gives CDR1 SQVTM, CDR2 ANQGSEA. The CDR3 runs 14 residues. Trimming pared 5 bases from V and 4 bases from J, leaving 16 bases between. CDR3 nucleotides: TGCAGCGTTAGTAGGGGCGGGAAGGCAGATACGCAGTATTTT. As protein: CSVSRGGKADTQYF.

The rearrangement joins TRBV5-1 to TRBJ2-3; 7 bases line up with TRBD2. The length of the CDR3 is 14 residues. Germline lookup yields CDR1 SGHRS and CDR2 YFSETQ. J was trimmed by 4 bases and V by 2 bases; bases with no gene match: 4. The CDR3 DNA reads as TGCGCCAGCAGCTTAAACGCGGGAGCAGATACGCAGTATTTT. The encoded protein is CASSLNAGADTQYF.

This clonotype appeared many times. The chain joins TRBV29-1 to TRBJ2-7; D remains unclear. CDR1 is SQVTM, CDR2 ANQGSEA, per germline. The CDR3 has 11 amino acids. V gave up 5 bases and J gave up 0 bases, with 5 bases separating them. CDR3 region: CSVTVSYEQYF. CDR3 in DNA: TGCAGCGTTACAGTCTCCTACGAGCAGTACTTC.

In this sample, this clonotype turned up many times. The chain carries TRBV5-1 and TRBJ2-2; 9 nucleotides agree with TRBD1. The CDR3 spans 15 residues. The V segment lost 4 bases and the J segment 7 bases; nucleotides outside the gene matches: 8. The germline V gene has CDR1 SGHRS and CDR2 YFSETQ. This chain's CDR3 is CASSPTGGEDGELFF. The CDR3 DNA sequence: TGCGCCAGCAGCCCGACAGGGGGTGAGGACGGGGAGCTGTTTTTT.

This clonotype has a handful of counts. J is TRBJ2-1 and V is TRBV10-1, with D unresolved. V was cut by 7 bases and J by 7 bases, with 23 bases left in between. This CDR3 is built from 16 residues. Germline loops: CDR1 WNHNN, CDR2 SYGVQD (reference sequence). The CDR3 coding sequence is TGCGCCAGCACCGGGCGGAACGGCTCCTTGGCTAATGAGCAGTTCTTC. It yields the protein CASTGRNGSLANEQFF.

The chain is built from TRBV6-5 and TRBJ1-3, with D perhaps TRBD1 (5 bases). V lost 4 bases, J lost 9 bases, and 13 bases lay in between. The CDR3 has 13 residues. Germline V gene sequence: CDR1 MNHEY, CDR2 SVGAGI. CDR3: CASSSPAGGTIYF. The CDR3, as DNA: TGTGCCAGCAGTTCCCCAGCCGGGGGCACCATATATTTT.

The V call is TRBV4-2, the J call TRBJ2-3, with 11 bases fitting TRBD2. V was clipped by 1 base and J by 3 bases; unmatched bases: 9. Germline CDR1 reads LGHNA; CDR2 reads YNFKEQ. CDR3 length: 18 amino acids. CDR3 sequence (DNA): TGTGCCAGCAGCCAAGGGTCTACTAGCGGGAGAATGACAGATACGCAGTATTTT. Translated: CASSQGSTSGRMTDTQYF.

The chain employs TRBV10-2 and TRBJ2-6; D may be TRBD2 (6 bases). CDR1 and CDR2 (germline): WSHSY, SAAADI. The length of the CDR3 is 14 residues. The V end lost 6 bases, the J end lost 4 bases, and 10 bases lay between the germline ends. CDR3 in amino acids: CASREGSGANVLTF. The CDR3 DNA is TGCGCCAGCAGGGAGGGTAGCGGGGCCAACGTCCTGACTTTC.

This clonotype was counted a few times. The rearrangement uses TRBV12-3 or TRBV12-4 and TRBJ1-5; 9 nucleotides match TRBD1. This CDR3 comprises 13 residues. Trimming at V came to 6 bases and at J to 7 bases, leaving 4 bases not matched to a gene. In DNA, the CDR3 is TGTGCCAGCAGACAGGGGGCGGGGCAGCCCCAGCATTTT. It yields the protein CASRQGAGQPQHF.

This clonotype was seen a few times. This chain connects TRBV25-1 to TRBJ2-7, with 8 positions matching TRBD2. Germline CDR1 and CDR2: MGHDK and SYGVNS. CDR3 length: 14 amino acids. V shed 8 bases and J 2 bases; nucleotides not matched to a gene: 8. The CDR3 is CASSFGAGAYEQYF. In DNA, the CDR3 is TGTGCCAGCTCGTTTGGAGCGGGGGCCTACGAGCAGTACTTC.

This chain's CDR3 is CASSFHELGYTF. CDR3 bases: TGTGCCAGCAGCTTTCATGAGCTTGGCTACACCTTC. This chain connects TRBV7-9 to TRBJ1-2; D is undetermined. Trimming took off 3 bases at V and 7 bases at J, with 9 bases between the two ends. The germline CDR1 and CDR2 sequences are SEHNR and FQNEAQ (reference sequence). CDR3 length: 12 residues.